The 4 T cell receptor beta chains reported below all come from one sample, sequenced in a study of blood T cell repertoires in COVID-19. The method was immunoSEQ multiplex PCR; TCRdb's version includes in-frame clones alone and lacks a portion of them. The table shows around 200,000 clones, with about 86% occurring only once. Sequencing was performed on peripheral blood. The receptors come from a woman in her late teens or twenties who had recovered from COVID-19.

The chain joins TRBV13 to TRBJ2-3, with TRBD2 identical over 9 bases. Trimming took 5 bases from V and 5 from J; bases not matched to a gene: 5. CDR1 and CDR2 from the germline V gene are PRHDT and FYEKMQ (reference sequence). The CDR3 has 14 amino acids. The CDR3 DNA is TGTGCCAGCAGCCCAGGGACTAGCCAAGATACGCAGTATTTT. As protein: CASSPGTSQDTQYF. Combining the CDR3 with reference TRBV13 and TRBJ2-3 gives the whole variable domain AAGVIQSPRHLIKEKRETATLKCYPIPRHDTVYWYQQGPGQDPQFLISFYEKMQSDKGSIPDRFSAQQFSDYHSELNMSSLELGDSALYFCASSPGTSQDTQYFGPGTRLTVL.

The gene calls are TRBV6-9 and TRBJ1-2, with a possible D match to TRBD1 (6 bases). Germline CDR1 reads MNHGY; CDR2 reads SVAAGI. The ends were cut back, 6 bases at V and 8 bases at J, with 16 bases in the middle. The length of the CDR3 is 13 residues. CDR3 region: CASRMSRTDGYTF. The CDR3, as DNA: TGTGCCAGCAGGATGTCTCGGACAGACGGCTACACCTTC.

The chain uses TRBV4-1 and TRBJ2-7; TRBD2 matches at 8 bases. Germline CDR1 and CDR2: MGHRA and YSYEKL. The CDR3 runs 16 residues. J was trimmed by 4 bases and V by 2 bases; bases with no gene match: 10. The CDR3 spells CASSQSTSGSLYEQYV. Written as DNA, the CDR3 is TGCGCCAGCAGCCAATCCACTAGCGGCTCCCTTTACGAGCAGTACGTC.

The rearrangement links TRBV29-1 to TRBJ1-2; TRBD1 aligns across 7 bases. CDR3 size: 16 residues. CDR1 is SQVTM and CDR2 is ANQGSEA in the germline V gene. The junction had 16 bases not matched to a gene; V was cut back by 4 bases and J by 5 bases. The CDR3 DNA follows: TGCAGCGTTGTAGATCGTGGGGGCAGGGGGGAATATGGCTACACCTTC. Residues: CSVVDRGGRGEYGYTF.